This T cell receptor beta chain comes out of a study of blood T cells in healthy people across ages. CDR3 length equals 15 residues. From germline, CDR1 is MNHEY and CDR2 SVGAGI. Trimming stripped 6 bases from V and 3 bases from J, with 17 bases between. Study-level findings and limits: Whereas aged donors had fewer naive CD4+ cells, long-lived donors had more of them and higher diversity. Unsorted PBMCs blocked a conclusive comparison of naive and antigen-experienced cells. Unknown donor CMV status possibly confounded expanded clonotype changes.

This clonotype has a handful of counts. What it recognizes is unknown. Primed by a sample-barcoded 5' primer and a J-beta primer mix, a second PCR proceeded for 7 to 11 cycles. MiXCR, applied by TCRdb to the 5' RACE reads, yields one record per CDR3 protein. The sample yields over 700,000 distinct CDR3 sequences, 53% seen once. Sequenced sample: blood. The V gene is TRBV6-5, the J gene TRBJ2-5; D might be TRBD1 or TRBD2, each matching 5 bases. This receptor was identified in an elderly man in good health. In nucleotides, the CDR3 is TGTGCCAGCAGCCGTTCCGGGACCCTGAAAGAGACCCAGTACTTC. It is translated as CASSRSGTLKETQYF.